Below are 27 T cell receptor beta chains sequenced from a single sample in a study of blood T cell repertoires in COVID-19. TCRdb's copy holds only in-frame clones and misses some; the assay was immunoSEQ multiplex PCR. Counted here are about 430,000 clones, nearly 90% occurring once; the ten biggest clones make up approximately 1.5%. The specimen was PBMCs or T cells enriched from blood (not recorded which). These receptors were taken from a woman between 18 and 29 years old who had been exposed to COVID-19.

The chain uses TRBV7-2 and TRBJ2-3; the D gene is possibly TRBD2 (5 bases). V dropped 0 bases and J dropped 2 bases, with 6 bases sitting between them. The germline V gene has CDR1 SGHTA and CDR2 FQGNSA. The CDR3 consists of 14 residues. CDR3 in amino acids: CASSLAGITDTQYF. CDR3 nucleotides: TGTGCCAGCAGCTTAGCCGGGATCACAGATACGCAGTATTTT.

The CDR3 reads CASSDPQSPLHF. As DNA, the CDR3 is TGTGCCAGCAGTGACCCACAGTCACCCCTCCACTTT. The J gene is TRBJ1-6, the V gene TRBV6-1; D call uncertain. The germline V and J ends were trimmed by 3 bases and 10 bases, with 7 bases remaining between them. The germline V gene encodes CDR1 MNHNS and CDR2 SASEGT. The CDR3 covers 12 residues.

To note about this clone: Other DNA sequences of this sample code for an identical CDR3. V gene TRBV6-1 combines with J gene TRBJ2-7; 11 positions match TRBD2. This CDR3 contains 15 residues. V was clipped by 0 bases and J by 4 bases; unmatched bases: 2. The germline gives CDR1 MNHNS, CDR2 SASEGT. Written as DNA, the CDR3 is TGTGCCAGCAGTGAAGCTAGCGGGGGGGCTTACGAGCAGTACTTC. Protein product: CASSEASGGAYEQYF.

V gene TRBV11-2 combines with J gene TRBJ2-7; D perhaps matches TRBD2 (7 bases). Deletions cut 5 bases from V and 0 bases from J, with 14 bases between. Germline CDR1 and CDR2: SGHAT and FQNNGV. The CDR3 sequence is 15 residues long. CDR3: CASSPSGGYSYEQYF. CDR3 bases: TGTGCCAGCAGCCCGTCGGGGGGCTACTCCTACGAGCAGTACTTC.

V usage is TRBV24-1 and J usage is TRBJ2-7; TRBD1 agrees at 9 bases. V lost 3 bases and J lost 8; bases outside the gene matches: 7. CDR1 is KGHDR and CDR2 is SFDVKD in the germline V gene. The CDR3 is 14 amino acids. The CDR3 DNA reads TGTGCCACCAGTGATCCGGGACAGGGTTTCAAGCAGTACTTC. Protein sequence: CATSDPGQGFKQYF.

The gene calls are TRBV7-2 and TRBJ2-7; 11 positions agree with TRBD2. This CDR3 is built from 16 residues. The trim removed 5 bases at V and 2 bases at J, leaving 8 bases unmatched. CDR1 SGHTA and CDR2 FQGNSA come from the germline V gene. CDR3 DNA sequence: TGTGCCAGCAGCCCGTTGGGTAGCGGGGGGGCCTACGAGCAGTACTTC. This encodes CASSPLGSGGAYEQYF.

This clone was seen a single time. CDR3 protein: CASSLWGPYNQPQHF. The CDR3, as DNA: TGTGCCAGCAGCTTATGGGGGCCGTACAATCAGCCCCAGCATTTT. This chain joins TRBV7-8 and TRBJ1-5; TRBD1 is a possible D gene (6 bases). The CDR3 is 15 amino acids. The germline gives CDR1 SGHVS, CDR2 FQNEAQ. V shed 2 bases and J shed 3 bases, with 11 bases lying between them.

V and J are TRBV7-2 and TRBJ2-5, with 10 positions matching TRBD2. The CDR3 covers 16 residues. V shed 5 bases and J 6 bases; nucleotides not matched to a gene: 12. Germline CDR1 is SGHTA and CDR2 is FQGNSA. The CDR3: CASSLSRAGGEQTQYF. CDR3 DNA: TGTGCCAGCAGCCTCTCCCGAGCGGGGGGGGAACAGACCCAGTACTTC.

V and J are TRBV7-9 and TRBJ1-2; 10 bases are shared with TRBD1. V was pared by 5 bases and J by 4 bases, with 7 bases of the junction left unmatched. Germline V CDR1 and CDR2: SEHNR, FQNEAQ (reference sequence). CDR3 size: 15 residues. This CDR3 reads CASSAGQGTPYGYTF. CDR3 coding DNA: TGTGCCAGCAGCGCGGGACAGGGGACCCCCTATGGCTACACCTTC.

CDR3 DNA sequence: TGTGCCAGCAGCCCTCTGGACAGAAATCAGCCCCAGCATTTT. Residues: CASSPLDRNQPQHF. The chain has TRBV3-1 (or the pseudogene TRBV3-2) and TRBJ1-5; tentative D call: TRBD1 (6 bases). The CDR3 sequence is 14 residues long. Trimming pared 4 bases from V and 4 bases from J, leaving 11 bases between. The germline gives CDR1 LGHDT, CDR2 YNNKEL (reference sequence).

The V call is TRBV23-1, the J call TRBJ1-6; 8 positions agree with TRBD1. TRBV23-1 is sorted into the ORF group, with uncertain function. V was clipped by 0 bases and J by 2 bases; unmatched bases: 3. The CDR3 has 17 amino acids. CDR3 in amino acids: CASSQSADRAYNSPLHF. The CDR3 nucleotides read TGCGCCAGCAGTCAATCCGCGGACAGGGCCTATAATTCACCCCTCCACTTT.

J is TRBJ1-1 and V is TRBV5-6, with 7 bases aligning to TRBD1. There are 12 residues in the CDR3. V dropped 8 bases and J dropped 4; count of bases not matched to a gene: 5. Germline V gene data show CDR1 as SGHDT and CDR2 as YYEEEE. The CDR3 nucleotides read TGTGCCAGAAAGACAGGGCCCACTGAAGCTTTCTTT. It specifies CARKTGPTEAFF.

This clone has only a few counts. The chain uses TRBV27 and TRBJ1-3; 8 nucleotides match TRBD1. Germline CDR1 and CDR2: MNHEY and SMNVEV (reference sequence). V lost 6 bases, J lost 0 bases, and 4 bases stayed unmatched. There are 15 residues in the CDR3. Here the CDR3 DNA reads TGTGCCAGCAGGAGAACAGGGGGCTCTGGAAACACCATATATTTT. Its protein is CASRRTGGSGNTIYF.

V gene TRBV28 combines with J gene TRBJ2-5; D unclear. This CDR3 has 14 amino acids. Per germline, CDR1 MDHEN and CDR2 SYDVKM. V lost 6 bases to trimming and J lost 3 bases, with 14 bases between them. CDR3 region: CASSVPGGKETQYF. The CDR3 nucleotides read TGTGCCAGCAGCGTCCCTGGTGGCAAAGAGACCCAGTACTTC.

This clone appeared once. The J gene is TRBJ1-4, the V gene TRBV27, with 9 positions matching TRBD1. The CDR3 runs to 15 residues. J lost 7 bases, V lost 4 bases, and 7 bases had no gene match. Germline lookup yields CDR1 MNHEY and CDR2 SMNVEV (reference sequence). CDR3 amino acids: CASSSTGGVGEKLFF. The CDR3 DNA reads TGTGCCAGCAGTTCTACAGGGGGCGTGGGTGAAAAACTGTTTTTT.

This chain joins TRBV18 and TRBJ1-6, with D possibly matching TRBD1 (6 bases). Germline CDR1 and CDR2: KGHSH and LQKENI. Trimming pared 4 bases from V and 14 bases from J, leaving 15 bases between. The CDR3 is 13 amino acids. DNA for the CDR3: TGTGCCAGCTCACGGGTACAGGGAATAACCCTCCACTTT. This encodes CASSRVQGITLHF.

This clone was detected only a few times. This chain connects TRBV27 to TRBJ2-3; no reliable D call. CDR1 is MNHEY and CDR2 is SMNVEV in the germline V gene (reference sequence). The V and J ends lost 3 bases and 1 base respectively, with 11 bases between them. The CDR3 loop spans 15 amino acids. In nucleotides, the CDR3 is TGTGCCAGCAGTTTCGGCGGCTACCGCACAGATACGCAGTATTTT. Translating it yields CASSFGGYRTDTQYF.

On this clone itself: Other DNA sequences within the sample encode an identical CDR3. The gene calls are TRBV6-5 and TRBJ2-3; no definite D call. Per germline, CDR1 MNHEY and CDR2 SVGAGI. The CDR3 is 12 amino acids. V lost 3 bases to trimming and J lost 2 bases, with 3 bases between them. The CDR3 nucleotides read TGTGCCAGCAGTTATAACACAGATACGCAGTATTTT. This gives the protein CASSYNTDTQYF.

About this clone: Germline and junction disagree at one end, which may indicate a read error. The gene calls are TRBV6-5 and TRBJ1-1, with D possibly matching TRBD1 (5 bases). This CDR3 comprises 13 residues. Germline CDR1 MNHEY, CDR2 SVGAGI. CDR3 sequence: CASRGGVNTEAFF. Written as DNA, the CDR3 is TGTGCCAGCAGAGGAGGGGTGAATACTGAAGCTTTCTTT.

The chain recombines TRBV28 with TRBJ2-1, with 10 bases fitting TRBD1. With V trimmed by 7 bases and J by 6 bases, 6 bases remained unmatched. Germline lookup yields CDR1 MDHEN and CDR2 SYDVKM. CDR3 length: 14 amino acids. For the CDR3, the DNA is TGTGCCAGCAAGCGAGACAGGGGGCCCAATGAGCAGTTCTTC. Translation gives CASKRDRGPNEQFF.

This chain links TRBV12-3 or TRBV12-4 with TRBJ1-5; D not certain. CDR3 size: 12 residues. Trimming removed 7 bases at V and 1 base at J, with 5 bases between. The CDR3 nucleotides are TGTGCCAGCATGAGGAGCAATCAGCCCCAGCATTTT. Protein product: CASMRSNQPQHF.

This clone was observed a single time. This rearrangement joins TRBV7-6 to TRBJ2-7; a possible D gene is TRBD1 (6 bases). CDR1 and CDR2 (germline): SGHVS, FNYEAQ. V shed 5 bases and J shed 0 bases, with 14 bases lying between them. This CDR3 has 15 residues. CDR3 nucleotide sequence: TGTGCCAGCAGCCCTGAACAGGGAATCTCCTACGAGCAGTACTTC. Translated, it gives CASSPEQGISYEQYF.

V and J are TRBV6-2 or TRBV6-3 and TRBJ1-5; D is ambiguous. V lost 3 bases and J 9 bases, leaving 9 bases between the germline ends. This CDR3 contains 12 residues. Looked up from germline, CDR1 is MNHEY and CDR2 is SVGEGT. DNA of the CDR3: TGTGCCAGCAGTTATGCGCCGGGGCCCCAGCATTTT. This sequence encodes CASSYAPGPQHF.

In nucleotides, the CDR3 is TGTGCCAGCAGTATGCGGGGAATGCTCTCCTACGAGCAGTACTTC. Its protein product is CASSMRGMLSYEQYF. This chain links TRBV7-2 with TRBJ2-7, with a tentative D call TRBD2 (6 bases). The CDR3 loop spans 15 amino acids. Trimming took off 6 bases at V and 0 bases at J, with 15 bases between the two ends. Looked up from germline, CDR1 is SGHTA and CDR2 is FQGNSA.

The genes are TRBV3-1 (or the pseudogene TRBV3-2) and TRBJ2-7, with TRBD2 as a possible D gene (6 bases). The germline V gene encodes CDR1 LGHDT and CDR2 YNNKEL (reference sequence). Deletions cut 1 base from V and 7 bases from J, with 14 bases between. This CDR3 has 14 amino acids. DNA of the CDR3: TGTGCCAGCAGCCAAGGCGGGACGTTGAAGGAGCAGTACTTC. This encodes CASSQGGTLKEQYF.

A single count supports this clone. The CDR3, as DNA: TGTGCCAGCAGCCCAACAGGGGGAAGCAATCAGCCCCAGCATTTT. Amino acid sequence: CASSPTGGSNQPQHF. J is TRBJ1-5 and V is TRBV7-6, with 8 bases matching TRBD1. CDR1 is SGHVS and CDR2 is FNYEAQ in the germline V gene. V lost 5 bases and J lost 1; bases outside the gene matches: 4. CDR3 size: 15 residues. Full variable domain (missing parts from reference TRBV7-6 and TRBJ1-5): GAGVSQSPRYKVTKRGQDVALRCDPISGHVSLYWYRQALGQGPEFLTYFNYEAQQDKSGLPNDRFSAERPEGSISTLTIQRTEQRDSAMYRCASSPTGGSNQPQHFGDGTRLSIL.

J is TRBJ2-7 and V is TRBV12-3 or TRBV12-4; D is undetermined. V lost 6 bases to trimming and J lost 6 bases, with 12 bases between them. CDR3 length equals 12 residues. The CDR3 nucleotides are TGTGCCAGCAGCTTTGAGGTAGCCGAGCAGTACTTC. Protein sequence: CASSFEVAEQYF.